This TCR beta chain came from a study of blood T cell repertoires in COVID-19. Background on the study: Sites in the United States, Italy and Spain provided acute and convalescent COVID-19 samples. Sample material is recorded as cDNA or gDNA derived from T cells, B-cell-depleted T cells, or PBMCs.

Generated by immunoSEQ multiplex PCR, the TCRdb table keeps only in-frame clones and is missing some. The sample contains 23,000 or so clones, around nine tenths of which appear only once. Germline CDR1 KGHDR, CDR2 SFDVKD. CDR3 length: 16 amino acids. Germline trimming cut 4 bases from V and 3 bases from J; bases unmatched to any gene: 5. The sequence was collected from a man in his forties or fifties with active COVID-19. The V and J genes are TRBV24-1 and TRBJ1-1, with 12 bases matching TRBD1. Sequencing was carried out using peripheral blood. The CDR3 loop is CATSEGTGGLDTEAFF. As DNA, the CDR3 is TGTGCCACCAGTGAAGGGACAGGGGGCCTGGACACTGAAGCTTTCTTT.